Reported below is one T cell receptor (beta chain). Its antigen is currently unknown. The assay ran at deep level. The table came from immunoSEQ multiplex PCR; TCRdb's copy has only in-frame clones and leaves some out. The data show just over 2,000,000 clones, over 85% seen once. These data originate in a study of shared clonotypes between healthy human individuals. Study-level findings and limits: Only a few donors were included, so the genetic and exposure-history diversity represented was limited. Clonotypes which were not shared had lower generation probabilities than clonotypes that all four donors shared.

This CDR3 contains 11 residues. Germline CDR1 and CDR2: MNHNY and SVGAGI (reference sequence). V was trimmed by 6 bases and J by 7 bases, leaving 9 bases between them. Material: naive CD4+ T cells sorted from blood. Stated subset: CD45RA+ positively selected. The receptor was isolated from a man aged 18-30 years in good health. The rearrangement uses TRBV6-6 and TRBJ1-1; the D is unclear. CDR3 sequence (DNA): TGTGCCAGCAGGTGGGAACTTGAAGCTTTCTTT. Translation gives CASRWELEAFF.